Detailed here is one T cell receptor (beta chain). V was pared by 4 bases and J by 6 bases, with 16 bases between. Germline V gene sequence: CDR1 LGHNT, CDR2 FRNRAP. The CDR3 is 15 amino acids. Repertoires were generated with immunoSEQ multiplex PCR, while TCRdb's copy carries only in-frame clones and drops some. The profile shows approximately 150,000 clones, around 90% of them singletons. The data were obtained in a study of control samples from healthy donors and cancer patients. The rearrangement links TRBV12-5 to TRBJ1-5; TRBD1 might be the D (6 bases). The receptor's source is a man aged 25-45 years in good health. Sequences were obtained from blood. The CDR3 DNA follows: TGTGCTAGTGGTTCCGGGACATGGGATTTTCAGCCCCAGCATTTT. It encodes CASGSGTWDFQPQHF.